What follows are 16 T cell receptor beta chains derived from one specimen sequenced in a study of T cell responses to AZD1222 COVID-19 vaccine. TCRdb's copy holds only in-frame clones and misses some; the assay was immunoSEQ multiplex PCR. The sample shows around 99,000 clones, approximately 91% of them seen only once. Material: peripheral blood, obtained on day 0 of MenACWY control vaccination. Receptor source: an adult in good health.

This chain joins TRBV4-2 and TRBJ2-6; tentatively, D is TRBD2 (6 bases). The germline V and J ends were trimmed by 4 bases and 0 bases, with 13 bases remaining between them. The V gene's germline CDR1 is LGHNA and CDR2 YNFKEQ. This CDR3 is built from 17 residues. The CDR3, as DNA: TGTGCCAGCAGCCCCGCTAGCGCCAGCTCTGGGGCCAACGTCCTGACTTTC. Residues: CASSPASASSGANVLTF.

Only one count was recorded for this clone. This rearrangement joins TRBV3-1 (or the pseudogene TRBV3-2) to TRBJ1-3; D remains unclear. Trimming left V 5 bases short and J 0 bases short, with 5 bases between. The V gene's germline CDR1 is LGHDT and CDR2 YNNKEL (reference sequence). This CDR3 has 13 amino acids. The CDR3 sequence: CASSFSSGNTIYF. The CDR3 bases are TGTGCCAGCAGCTTTAGCTCTGGAAACACCATATATTTT.

The genes are TRBV28 and TRBJ2-2; a possible D gene is TRBD2 (5 bases). Trimming removed 2 bases at V and 3 bases at J, with 31 bases between. Per the germline V gene, CDR1 is MDHEN and CDR2 is SYDVKM. The CDR3 totals 22 residues. In DNA form, the CDR3 reads TGTGCCAGCAGTTTAATGTGGGGTCATGGGGTGCGGGCACCTTCGGACACCGGGGAGCTGTTTTTT. It encodes CASSLMWGHGVRAPSDTGELFF.

With respect to this clone: Other nucleotide sequences from this sample produce the same CDR3. The CDR3 coding sequence is TGTGCCAGTAGTATCCCCGGGACCAATGAAAAACTGTTTTTT. This translates into CASSIPGTNEKLFF. The chain employs TRBV19 and TRBJ1-4; D is possibly TRBD1 (5 bases). CDR3 size: 14 residues. CDR1 and CDR2 from the germline V gene are LNHDA and SQIVND (reference sequence). Trimming left V 3 bases short and J 5 bases short, with 10 bases between.

The V call is TRBV10-3, the J call TRBJ2-7, with a possible D match to TRBD1 (5 bases). Trimming took off 3 bases at V and 2 bases at J, with 11 bases between the two ends. The CDR3 contains 14 residues. Germline CDR1 is ENHRY and CDR2 is SYGVKD. CDR3 sequence: CAISDAGIPYEQYF. DNA for the CDR3: TGTGCCATCAGTGATGCAGGGATTCCCTACGAGCAGTACTTC.

The rearrangement uses TRBV7-6 and TRBJ1-4; D is uncertain. The CDR3 covers 15 residues. Germline CDR1 reads SGHVS; CDR2 reads FNYEAQ. V lost 0 bases to trimming and J lost 3 bases, with 8 bases between them. Here the CDR3 reads CASSLARMSNEKLFF. The CDR3 DNA follows: TGTGCCAGCAGCTTAGCCAGGATGTCTAATGAAAAACTGTTTTTT.

V gene TRBV2 combines with J gene TRBJ2-1; possible D gene TRBD2, 5 bases. V lost 7 bases and J 3 bases, leaving 13 bases between the germline ends. CDR1 and CDR2 from the germline V gene are SNHLY and FYNNEI. The length of the CDR3 is 14 residues. The DNA for the CDR3 is TGTGCCAGCAAAGGGAGTTCGGACTACAATGAGCAGTTCTTC. It codes for CASKGSSDYNEQFF.

The V and J genes are TRBV2 and TRBJ1-2; the match to TRBD1 covers 10 bases. The germline gives CDR1 SNHLY, CDR2 FYNNEI. V shed 2 bases and J 7 bases; nucleotides not matched to a gene: 7. The CDR3 sequence is 15 residues long. The CDR3 loop reads CASSELGQGFAGYTF. The CDR3 DNA sequence: TGTGCCAGCAGTGAACTGGGACAGGGGTTCGCTGGCTACACCTTC.

This chain links TRBV7-6 with TRBJ2-7, with 8 bases aligning to TRBD2. CDR1 is SGHVS and CDR2 is FNYEAQ in the germline V gene. The V gene end was trimmed by 2 bases and the J gene end by 1 base; junction bases not matched to a gene: 4. The length of the CDR3 is 15 residues. The CDR3 reads CASSLLGGGSYEQYF. CDR3 DNA: TGTGCCAGCAGCTTATTGGGCGGGGGGTCCTACGAGCAGTACTTC.

V usage is TRBV18 and J usage is TRBJ1-5; 10 nucleotides align to TRBD1. V was pared by 3 bases and J by 3 bases, with 11 bases of the junction left unmatched. CDR3 length equals 18 residues. Germline V gives CDR1 KGHSH, CDR2 LQKENI. This CDR3 is CASSPLGQGGTVNQPQHF. In DNA, the CDR3 is TGTGCCAGCTCACCCCTTGGACAGGGGGGTACCGTCAATCAGCCCCAGCATTTT.

This rearrangement joins TRBV6-4 to TRBJ2-1, with D perhaps being TRBD1 or TRBD2 (6 bases each). The CDR3 runs 15 residues. The V and J ends lost 6 bases and 6 bases respectively, with 18 bases between them. The germline gives CDR1 MRHNA, CDR2 SNTAGT. The CDR3, as DNA: TGTGCCAGCAGGCAACGGACTGAGGGGGGCAATGAGCAGTTCTTC. This gives the protein CASRQRTEGGNEQFF.

The chain joins TRBV28 to TRBJ1-5; D uncertain. Germline CDR1 MDHEN, CDR2 SYDVKM. This CDR3 is 16 amino acids long. V was clipped by 6 bases and J by 0 bases, with 15 bases between them. DNA of the CDR3: TGTGCCAGCAGCTTTAGCCGCCTTTATAGCAATCAGCCCCAGCATTTT. This gives the protein CASSFSRLYSNQPQHF.

CDR3 in DNA: TGTGCCAGCAGTTTAGTGGCGGGAAGTGGGGAGACCCAGTACTTC. It codes for CASSLVAGSGETQYF. V and J are TRBV28 and TRBJ2-5; tentatively, D is TRBD2 (6 bases). Per the germline V gene, CDR1 is MDHEN and CDR2 is SYDVKM. This CDR3 has 15 residues. V was cut by 2 bases and J by 5 bases, with 15 bases left in between.

The chain links TRBV4-3 to TRBJ2-7; tentatively, D is TRBD1 (6 bases). V gave up 5 bases and J gave up 2 bases, with 16 bases separating them. CDR3 length: 15 residues. Per the germline V gene, CDR1 is LGHNA and CDR2 is YSLEER. The DNA of the CDR3 is TGCGCCAGCAGCTACTCCACAGGGAGAACCTACGAGCAGTACTTC. This sequence encodes CASSYSTGRTYEQYF.

The chain carries TRBV4-3 and TRBJ2-3; the D call may be TRBD1 or TRBD2 (6 bases each). V was shortened by 0 bases and J by 6 bases, with 19 bases between the two germline ends. Germline V gene sequence: CDR1 LGHNA, CDR2 YSLEER. The length of the CDR3 is 17 residues. CDR3 in amino acids: CASSQEGGHTMGDTQYF. The CDR3 DNA is TGCGCCAGCAGCCAAGAAGGGGGGCACACGATGGGGGATACGCAGTATTTT.

This clone came up once. The V gene is TRBV7-2, the J gene TRBJ2-3, with 10 bases that match TRBD2. CDR1 and CDR2 from the germline V gene are SGHTA and FQGNSA. Trimming took 5 bases from V and 4 from J; bases not matched to a gene: 6. CDR3 length equals 15 residues. The CDR3 loop reads CASSERSGGADTQYF. CDR3 coding DNA: TGTGCCAGCAGCGAGAGGAGCGGGGGGGCAGATACGCAGTATTTT. Together with reference TRBV7-2 and TRBJ2-3, the CDR3 gives the full variable domain: GAGVSQSPSNKVTEKGKDVELRCDPISGHTALYWYRQSLGQGLEFLIYFQGNSAPDKSGLPSDRFSAERTGGSVSTLTIQRTQQEDSAVYLCASSERSGGADTQYFGPGTRLTVL.